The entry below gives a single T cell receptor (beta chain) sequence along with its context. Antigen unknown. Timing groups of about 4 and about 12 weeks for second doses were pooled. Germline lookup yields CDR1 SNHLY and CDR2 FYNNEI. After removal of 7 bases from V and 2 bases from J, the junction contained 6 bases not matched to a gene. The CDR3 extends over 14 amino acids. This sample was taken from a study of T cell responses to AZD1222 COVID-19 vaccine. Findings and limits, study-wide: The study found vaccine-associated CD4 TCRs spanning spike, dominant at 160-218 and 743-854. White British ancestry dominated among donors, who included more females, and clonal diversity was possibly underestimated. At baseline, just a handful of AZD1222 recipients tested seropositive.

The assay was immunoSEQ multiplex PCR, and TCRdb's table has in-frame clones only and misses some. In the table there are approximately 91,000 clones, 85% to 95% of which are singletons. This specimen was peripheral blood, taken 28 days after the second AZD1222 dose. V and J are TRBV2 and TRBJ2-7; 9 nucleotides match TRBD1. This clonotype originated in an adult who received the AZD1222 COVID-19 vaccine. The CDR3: CASKGGQGPYEQYF. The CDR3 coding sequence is TGTGCCAGCAAAGGGGGACAGGGTCCCTACGAGCAGTACTTC.